This passage covers 20 T cell receptor beta chains from one sample sequenced in a study of blood T cell repertoires in COVID-19. Assay: immunoSEQ multiplex PCR; the TCRdb copy retains only in-frame clones and omits some. The sample yields about 200,000 clones, roughly 83% seen once. The sequenced sample consisted of peripheral blood. The receptors shown here come from a woman aged 40 to 49 with COVID-19, enrolled during active disease.

V is TRBV13 and J is TRBJ2-3; D is possibly TRBD1 (6 bases). The length of the CDR3 is 16 residues. Looked up from germline, CDR1 is PRHDT and CDR2 is FYEKMQ (reference sequence). The V end was cut by 4 bases, the J end by 6 bases, with 20 bases between. The CDR3 protein is CASSSRTAGTLDTQYF. Written as DNA, the CDR3 is TGTGCCAGCAGCTCCCGGACAGCAGGGACCCTGGATACGCAGTATTTT.

This clone was found a few times. This sequence joins TRBV5-1 and TRBJ2-7; 8 bases line up with TRBD1. This CDR3 is 15 amino acids long. The germline V gene has CDR1 SGHRS and CDR2 YFSETQ. The V and J ends lost 4 bases and 1 base, in that order; junction bases with no gene match: 7. DNA of the CDR3: TGCGCCAGCAGCCCCAGACAGGGGACTTCCTACGAGCAGTACTTC. Its translation is CASSPRQGTSYEQYF.

This chain connects TRBV4-2 to TRBJ2-3; 14 bases fit TRBD2. Germline assignment: CDR1 LGHNA and CDR2 YNFKEQ. This CDR3 has 18 amino acids. Unmatched junction bases numbered 3, after V lost 1 base and J lost 0 bases. The CDR3 DNA follows: TGTGCCAGCAGCCAAGCGGGACTAGCGGGAGTTAGCACAGATACGCAGTATTTT. It codes for CASSQAGLAGVSTDTQYF.

Worth noting for this clone: The same CDR3 is also encoded by other DNA sequences in this sample. The rearrangement links TRBV5-1 to TRBJ1-1; TRBD1 is a possible D gene (6 bases). Germline V lookup: CDR1 SGHRS, CDR2 YFSETQ. V was shortened by 1 base and J by 1 base, with 8 bases between the two germline ends. The CDR3 loop spans 14 amino acids. The CDR3 loop is CASSLQGQNTEAFF. In DNA, the CDR3 is TGCGCCAGCAGCTTGCAGGGACAGAACACTGAAGCTTTCTTT.

The chain uses TRBV12-3 or TRBV12-4 and TRBJ2-1, with 7 bases matching TRBD2. With 2 bases clipped from V and 9 bases from J, the junction kept 1 base outside the gene matches. CDR3 length: 12 residues. Here the CDR3 DNA reads TGTGCCAGCAGTTTACAGCGGGGTGAGCAGTTCTTC. Amino acid sequence: CASSLQRGEQFF.

The V and J genes are TRBV5-1 and TRBJ1-5; no definite D call. V was trimmed by 0 bases and J by 3 bases, leaving 10 bases between them. CDR3 length: 15 amino acids. The V gene's germline CDR1 is SGHRS and CDR2 YFSETQ. CDR3 coding DNA: TGCGCCAGCAGCTTGGCCGGCGGGTTCAATCAGCCCCAGCATTTT. As protein: CASSLAGGFNQPQHF.

The chain employs TRBV11-2 and TRBJ2-3; perhaps TRBD2 as D (6 bases). Trimming took off 8 bases at V and 3 bases at J, with 15 bases between the two ends. CDR3 length: 14 amino acids. Germline-derived CDR1 and CDR2 are SGHAT and FQNNGV. The CDR3 coding sequence is TGTGCCAGCGGGGCGGGGCAACGGACAGATACGCAGTATTTT. Translation: CASGAGQRTDTQYF.

V is TRBV6-6 and J is TRBJ2-7, with a tentative D call TRBD1 (6 bases). CDR1 is MNHNY and CDR2 is SVGAGI in the germline V gene (reference sequence). V was cut by 5 bases and J by 3 bases, with 23 bases left in between. The CDR3 spans 17 residues. The CDR3, as DNA: TGTGCCAGCAGTCTCGGACAGAGACCTACCTCCCTCTACGAGCAGTACTTC. Translation gives CASSLGQRPTSLYEQYF.

This chain links TRBV5-1 with TRBJ2-3; a possible D gene is TRBD1 (6 bases). CDR1 is SGHRS and CDR2 is YFSETQ in the germline V gene. V was clipped by 1 base and J by 2 bases, with 11 bases between them. This CDR3 has 15 residues. CDR3 nucleotides: TGCGCCAGCAGCTTGTCGGGACACATCACAGATACGCAGTATTTT. Residues: CASSLSGHITDTQYF.

The chain has TRBV9 and TRBJ2-1; D ambiguous. The length of the CDR3 is 15 residues. Germline assignment: CDR1 SGDLS and CDR2 YYNGEE. Trimming removed 5 bases at V and 0 bases at J, with 12 bases between. CDR3 amino acids: CASSARVSSYNEQFF. DNA of the CDR3: TGTGCCAGCAGTGCCCGGGTAAGCTCCTACAATGAGCAGTTCTTC.

The chain recombines TRBV5-5 with TRBJ1-5; D call uncertain. The CDR3 is 15 residues long. In germline, CDR1 is SGHKS, CDR2 YYEKEE (reference sequence). Trimming left V 4 bases short and J 10 bases short, with 21 bases between. The CDR3 loop reads CASSPTLGAAIPQHF. The CDR3 bases are TGTGCCAGCAGCCCGACCCTTGGAGCAGCAATACCCCAGCATTTT.

The CDR3 is CASSSSSSPGELFF. CDR3 in DNA: TGTGCCAGCTCCTCGTCTAGCTCCCCCGGGGAGCTGTTTTTT. This sequence joins TRBV7-7 and TRBJ2-2, with a possible D match to TRBD2 (5 bases). CDR1 and CDR2 (germline): SSHAT, FNYEAQ (reference sequence). Trimming took 8 bases from V and 6 from J, leaving 16 bases between them. This CDR3 is built from 14 residues.

V gene TRBV3-1 (or the pseudogene TRBV3-2) combines with J gene TRBJ1-5, with D tentatively TRBD1 (6 bases). In germline, CDR1 is LGHDT, CDR2 YNNKEL (reference sequence). CDR3 length: 15 amino acids. V lost 4 bases to trimming and J lost 3 bases, with 13 bases between them. CDR3 sequence reads: CASSPRRQVNQPQHF. The CDR3, as DNA: TGTGCCAGCAGCCCCCGTAGACAGGTCAATCAGCCCCAGCATTTT.

This rearrangement joins TRBV4-2 to TRBJ2-5; perhaps TRBD2 as D (6 bases). Germline CDR1 and CDR2: LGHNA and YNFKEQ. CDR3 size: 16 residues. The V end was cut by 2 bases, the J end by 4 bases, with 17 bases between. Written as DNA, the CDR3 is TGTGCCAGCAGCCAAAGGGGAATTGGGGGAGGAGAGACCCAGTACTTC. Amino acid sequence: CASSQRGIGGGETQYF.

This chain uses TRBV2 with TRBJ1-1, with no clear D. V lost 8 bases and J lost 6, with 19 bases in between. The CDR3 runs 14 residues. CDR1 and CDR2 (germline): SNHLY, FYNNEI. CDR3 DNA: TGTGCCAGCTCGGACTCGCCTAAACACGCTGAAGCTTTCTTT. Translating it yields CASSDSPKHAEAFF.

The rearrangement links TRBV5-1 to TRBJ1-2; D is perhaps TRBD1 (6 bases). Germline V CDR1 and CDR2: SGHRS, YFSETQ. This CDR3 is built from 15 residues. V lost 2 bases, J lost 0 bases, and 11 bases lay in between. DNA of the CDR3: TGCGCCAGCAGCTTTAACAGGGCAGCTAACTATGGCTACACCTTC. Translating gives CASSFNRAANYGYTF.

Written as DNA, the CDR3 is TGTGCCAGCAGGTGGGCAGGGGAGGGCACTGAAGCTTTCTTT. Its protein is CASRWAGEGTEAFF. This chain uses TRBV6-5 with TRBJ1-1; TRBD1 is a possible D gene (6 bases). The CDR3 sequence is 14 residues long. CDR1 MNHEY and CDR2 SVGAGI come from the germline V gene. Trimming shortened V by 6 bases and J by 4 bases, and 15 bases separated the two germline ends.

This sequence joins TRBV20-1 and TRBJ2-7, with 8 bases matching TRBD2. The J segment lost 7 bases and the V segment lost 3 bases, leaving 8 bases of the junction unmatched. The germline gives CDR1 DFQATT, CDR2 SNEGSKA (reference sequence). This CDR3 contains 13 residues. CDR3 amino acids: CSASKRETGEQYF. Here the CDR3 DNA reads TGCAGTGCTAGTAAGCGGGAGACGGGGGAGCAGTACTTC.

The V call is TRBV5-1, the J call TRBJ1-1; 10 bases map to TRBD1. The CDR3 spans 15 residues. V lost 3 bases to trimming and J lost 2 bases; unmatched junction nucleotides: 4. Germline CDR1 and CDR2: SGHRS and YFSETQ. As DNA, the CDR3 is TGCGCCAGCAGCTGGGGGGACAGGGGTAACACTGAAGCTTTCTTT. This sequence encodes CASSWGDRGNTEAFF.

This chain links TRBV7-2 with TRBJ2-2; no definite D call. Germline values: CDR1 SGHTA, CDR2 FQGNSA. V dropped 5 bases and J dropped 7 bases, with 8 bases sitting between them. This CDR3 region has 12 residues. This chain's CDR3 is CASSTVFGELFF. CDR3 nucleotide sequence: TGTGCCAGCAGCACAGTCTTCGGGGAGCTGTTTTTT.